The 7 T cell receptor beta chains below all came from one sample that was sequenced in a study of blood T cell repertoires in COVID-19 (dated by TCRdb to between 2020 and 2021). The method was the immunoSEQ multiplex PCR assay. TCRdb obtained this table from immuneACCESS and retained in-frame rearrangements with V and J assigned. These tables miss some clones; where compared with another copy, unresolved V genes account for less than half of the shortfall, and the remainder is unexplained. The sample profile shows 200,000 to 250,000 clones; about 80% of them were found once. 1.5% to 2% of the sample comes from the top ten. Sequencing was done on a sample of peripheral blood. The receptors originated from a woman older than 75 with acute or convalescent COVID-19.

This chain uses TRBV6-5 with TRBJ1-2, with D possibly being TRBD1 (6 bases). This CDR3 comprises 16 residues. The germline gives CDR1 MNHEY, CDR2 SVGAGI. V was cut by 2 bases and J by 4 bases, with 17 bases left in between. The CDR3 sequence: CASSYTGGGASYGYTF. The CDR3 bases are TGTGCCAGCAGTTACACCGGAGGGGGGGCTAGCTATGGCTACACCTTC.

This sequence joins TRBV6-6 and TRBJ1-1, with D possibly being TRBD1 (6 bases). CDR3 length: 14 residues. Germline V gives CDR1 MNHNY, CDR2 SVGAGI (reference sequence). V lost 2 bases, J lost 8 bases, and 15 bases lay in between. CDR3 sequence (DNA): TGTGCCAGCAGTTACCAGGGGTCGAAGGGGGAAGCTTTCTTT. This encodes CASSYQGSKGEAFF.

CDR3 amino acids: CASSSAIGVTYNEQFF. CDR3 bases: TGTGCCAGCAGCTCAGCCATAGGAGTTACCTACAATGAGCAGTTCTTC. The V call is TRBV7-9, the J call TRBJ2-1, with unresolved D. The CDR3 runs 16 residues. From germline, CDR1 is SEHNR and CDR2 FQNEAQ (reference sequence). V lost 4 bases and J 2 bases, leaving 15 bases between the germline ends.

The chain employs TRBV11-2 and TRBJ1-1, with D possibly matching TRBD1 (6 bases). Trimming took off 3 bases at V and 5 bases at J, with 16 bases between the two ends. This CDR3 is built from 15 residues. The germline V gene encodes CDR1 SGHAT and CDR2 FQNNGV. As DNA, the CDR3 is TGTGCCAGCAGCTTCGATCTACAGGGAACGACTGAAGCTTTCTTT. Protein product: CASSFDLQGTTEAFF.

This rearrangement joins TRBV12-3 or TRBV12-4 to TRBJ2-1, with D perhaps matching TRBD1 (5 bases). CDR3 length: 13 amino acids. V was pared by 0 bases and J by 8 bases, with 8 bases between. CDR3 sequence: CASSLAGPDEQFF. CDR3 coding DNA: TGTGCCAGCAGTTTAGCGGGGCCTGATGAGCAGTTCTTC.

This chain uses TRBV5-6 with TRBJ2-7; no clear D gene. The CDR3 runs to 13 residues. Germline V gene data show CDR1 as SGHDT and CDR2 as YYEEEE. Trimming shortened V by 1 base and J by 2 bases, and 7 bases separated the two germline ends. In nucleotides, the CDR3 is TGTGCCAGCAGCTTGACAGTACCCTACGAGCAGTACTTC. This codes for CASSLTVPYEQYF.

In nucleotides, the CDR3 is TGTGCCAGCAGCCAGCAGGGGGGCGCCTACGAGCAGTACTTC. Its translation: CASSQQGGAYEQYF. This chain connects TRBV3-1 (or the pseudogene TRBV3-2) to TRBJ2-7, with D perhaps TRBD1 (7 bases). The germline V and J ends were trimmed by 3 bases and 2 bases, with 11 bases remaining between them. Per the germline V gene, CDR1 is LGHDT and CDR2 is YNNKEL (reference sequence). This CDR3 has 14 amino acids.